This is a list of T cell receptor beta chains from one sample in a study of shared clonotypes between healthy human individuals. The table came from immunoSEQ multiplex PCR; TCRdb's copy has only in-frame clones and leaves some out. This sample carries about 2.1 million clones, around 93% of them seen once, and the ten largest clones take approximately 1.7%. The sample taken for sequencing was naive CD8+ T cells from PBMCs. The receptors originated from a man aged 18 to 29 in good health. Some clones in this sample may be carry-over from other donors' samples. Each CDR3 is given with its conserved first and last residue. A D gene is named only where the DNA matches it firmly. Clone size, where shown, is once, few, many, or a class for clones that have expanded.

j_gene,d_gene,len,v_gene,abundance,CDR3aa,CDR3nt
TRBJ1-2,NA,13,TRBV5-6,NA,CASSTRGPYGYTF,TGTGCCAGCAGCACCCGGGGGCCCTATGGCTACACCTTC
TRBJ2-5,NA,14,TRBV25-1,NA,CASTSLEGGETQYF,TGTGCCAGCACCTCCCTTGAGGGCGGGGAGACCCAGTACTTC
TRBJ1-5,NA,13,TRBV27,NA,CASSLGGAEPQHF,TGTGCCAGCAGCCTGGGGGGTGCGGAGCCCCAGCATTTT
TRBJ2-5,TRBD2,15,TRBV27,NA,CANRQREGPRETQYF,TGTGCCAACAGGCAGCGGGAGGGCCCCAGGGAGACCCAGTACTTC
TRBJ2-7,NA,12,TRBV28,NA,CASSSSVVEQYF,TGTGCCAGCAGTTCGTCGGTGGTCGAGCAGTACTTC
TRBJ1-1,NA,14,TRBV29-1,once,CSVDTPHSNTEAFF,TGCAGCGTTGATACTCCGCATTCGAACACTGAAGCTTTCTTT
TRBJ1-1,NA,14,TRBV6-1,NA,CASNRRNLNTEAFF,TGTGCCAGCAACCGGAGGAATTTGAACACTGAAGCTTTCTTT
TRBJ2-6,NA,19,TRBV19,NA,CASSIWSGTQTSGANVLTF,TGTGCCAGTAGTATATGGTCCGGGACTCAAACGTCTGGGGCCAACGTCCTGACTTTC
TRBJ1-4,NA,16,TRBV7-7,NA,CASRPYTGATNEKLFF,TGTGCCAGCAGACCCTATACGGGGGCTACTAATGAAAAACTGTTTTTT
TRBJ1-1,NA,13,TRBV28,NA,CASSRSGVTEAFF,TGTGCCAGCAGCCGCTCCGGGGTCACTGAAGCTTTCTTT
TRBJ2-7,TRBD2,15,TRBV27,NA,CASRDGLAGVSEQYF,TGTGCCAGCAGGGACGGGCTAGCGGGAGTAAGCGAGCAGTACTTC
TRBJ1-1,NA,14,TRBV7-8,NA,CASSSWVGNTEAFF,TGTGCCAGCAGCTCCTGGGTGGGCAACACTGAAGCTTTCTTT
TRBJ2-4,NA,14,TRBV2,NA,CASSVRDGKNIQYF,TGTGCCAGCAGTGTTAGGGACGGAAAAAACATTCAGTACTTC
TRBJ2-7,NA,15,TRBV6-6,NA,CASSWGYPGSYEQYF,TGTGCCAGCAGTTGGGGATATCCGGGCTCCTACGAGCAGTACTTC
TRBJ2-3,TRBD2,20,TRBV15,NA,CATSRELLAELPRGTDTQYF,TGTGCCACCAGCAGGGAATTACTAGCGGAACTCCCAAGGGGCACAGATACGCAGTATTTT
TRBJ1-1,NA,15,TRBV6-1,NA,CASSEMAGLNTEAFF,TGTGCCAGCAGTGAAATGGCAGGACTAAACACTGAAGCTTTCTTT
TRBJ2-1,TRBD2,18,TRBV5-1,NA,CASSLGLAGVLPYNEQFF,TGCGCCAGCAGCTTGGGACTAGCGGGAGTCCTCCCCTACAATGAGCAGTTCTTC
TRBJ2-1,TRBD2,15,TRBV11-2,once,CASSLAGLGGNEQFF,TGTGCCAGCAGCTTAGCAGGACTAGGTGGCAATGAGCAGTTCTTC
TRBJ1-2,TRBD1,17,TRBV27,NA,CASSGRDRGRANYGYTF,TGTGCCAGCAGTGGCCGGGACAGGGGTAGGGCTAACTATGGCTACACCTTC
TRBJ2-2,NA,11,TRBV20-1,NA,CSAGGGGELFF,TGCAGTGCCGGGGGAGGCGGGGAGCTGTTTTTT
TRBJ1-5,TRBD1,15,TRBV6-6,NA,CASTRGEFSNQPQHF,TGTGCCAGCACCAGGGGGGAATTTAGCAATCAGCCCCAGCATTTT
TRBJ2-4,NA,16,TRBV6-6,NA,CASSPTETLAKNIQYF,TGTGCCAGCAGTCCTACTGAGACATTAGCCAAAAACATTCAGTACTTC
TRBJ2-7,NA,14,TRBV27,NA,CASSFDRSPYEQYF,TGTGCCAGCAGCTTTGACAGGTCCCCTTACGAGCAGTACTTC
TRBJ2-1,NA,15,TRBV11-3,once,CASSARGGTHNEQFF,TGTGCCAGCAGCGCAAGGGGGGGGACGCACAATGAGCAGTTCTTC
TRBJ1-1,NA,16,TRBV18,NA,CASSPPVQGIFAEAFF,TGTGCCAGCTCACCACCGGTCCAGGGGATATTCGCTGAAGCTTTCTTT
TRBJ2-6,NA,15,TRBV13,NA,CASSLRTSGANVLTF,TGTGCCAGCAGCCTCCGGACGAGTGGGGCCAACGTCCTGACTTTC
TRBJ2-4,TRBD2,17,TRBV4-2,NA,CASSQGGASGRENIQYF,TGTGCCAGCAGCCAAGGGGGTGCTAGCGGGAGAGAAAACATTCAGTACTTC
TRBJ1-2,NA,12,TRBV19,NA,CASSKVDYGYTF,TGTGCCAGTAGTAAGGTAGACTATGGCTACACCTTC
TRBJ1-3,NA,14,TRBV10-3,NA,CAISETGTGNTIYF,TGTGCCATCAGTGAGACAGGGACTGGAAACACCATATATTTT
TRBJ2-3,NA,14,TRBV18,NA,CASSPVTSTDTQYF,TGTGCCAGCTCACCCGTAACTAGCACAGATACGCAGTATTTT
TRBJ1-1,NA,18,TRBV11-2,NA,CASSRYGQPPVVDTEAFF,TGTGCCAGCAGCCGTTACGGACAGCCCCCGGTAGTGGACACTGAAGCTTTCTTT
TRBJ2-4,NA,16,TRBV19,NA,CASSIRDTIAKNIQYF,TGTGCCAGTAGTATCCGGGACACGATAGCCAAAAACATTCAGTACTTC
TRBJ2-7,TRBD1,15,TRBV11-2,NA,CASSLYGTGVYEQYF,TGTGCCAGCAGCTTATACGGGACAGGGGTCTACGAGCAGTACTTC
TRBJ2-5,NA,15,TRBV5-1,NA,CASSPTGLGEETQYF,TGCGCCAGCAGCCCGACAGGACTTGGGGAAGAGACCCAGTACTTC
TRBJ2-2,NA,17,TRBV5-1,NA,CASSLVGDGARRGELFF,TGCGCCAGCAGCTTGGTAGGGGACGGGGCCAGGCGCGGGGAGCTGTTTTTT
TRBJ2-7,TRBD1,20,TRBV28,NA,CASRLGTGVLTWGSPYEQYF,TGTGCCAGCAGACTAGGCACAGGGGTATTAACCTGGGGGAGTCCCTACGAGCAGTACTTC
TRBJ2-1,NA,14,TRBV7-9,once,CASSSSREYNEQFF,TGTGCCAGCAGCTCCTCCAGAGAATACAATGAGCAGTTCTTC
TRBJ2-7,NA,14,TRBV5-8,NA,CASSLVGGAYEQYF,TGTGCCAGCAGCTTGGTCGGGGGCGCCTACGAGCAGTACTTC
TRBJ2-7,NA,11,TRBV5-4,NA,CASSPTYEQYF,TGTGCCAGCAGCCCGACCTACGAGCAGTACTTC
TRBJ2-2,TRBD2,17,TRBV7-2,NA,CASSRGLAGGLTGELFF,TGTGCCAGCAGCCGTGGACTAGCGGGAGGGTTGACCGGGGAGCTGTTTTTT
TRBJ2-7,TRBD1,15,TRBV6-1,NA,CASSDYDRGLYEQYF,TGTGCCAGCAGTGATTATGACAGGGGGCTCTACGAGCAGTACTTC
TRBJ2-2,NA,14,TRBV28,NA,CASSMSGETGELFF,TGTGCCAGCAGTATGAGTGGCGAAACCGGGGAGCTGTTTTTT
TRBJ2-7,TRBD2,12,TRBV10-2,NA,CASSDGGYEQYF,TGCGCCAGCAGTGACGGGGGGTACGAGCAGTACTTC
TRBJ1-4,TRBD1,15,TRBV28,few,CASSLGQSKNEKLFF,TGTGCCAGCAGTCTGGGACAGAGTAAGAATGAAAAACTGTTTTTT
TRBJ1-2,TRBD1,16,TRBV5-1,NA,CASSLGYTGGNGGYTF,TGCGCCAGCAGCTTGGGCTATACAGGGGGCAACGGTGGCTACACCTTC
TRBJ2-5,NA,12,TRBV29-1,NA,CSVAAEDGTQYF,TGCAGCGTTGCCGCAGAGGATGGGACCCAGTACTTC
TRBJ1-2,NA,14,TRBV19,few,CASSMVAGINGYTF,TGTGCCAGTAGTATGGTCGCCGGGATAAATGGCTACACCTTC
TRBJ1-2,TRBD1,16,TRBV28,once,CASSSSVTGGVGGYTF,TGTGCCAGCAGCTCCTCCGTGACAGGGGGCGTAGGGGGCTACACCTTC
TRBJ1-4,TRBD1,16,TRBV27,NA,CASSLSVRTGDEKLFF,TGTGCCAGCAGTTTAAGTGTCAGGACAGGGGACGAAAAACTGTTTTTT
TRBJ1-5,NA,12,TRBV28,NA,CASSSIRGGKDF,TGTGCCAGCAGTTCCATTCGAGGGGGGAAGGATTTT
TRBJ2-1,TRBD1,15,TRBV11-1,NA,CASSFGTVSWNEQFF,TGTGCCAGCAGCTTTGGGACAGTTTCGTGGAATGAGCAGTTCTTC
TRBJ2-7,TRBD2,16,TRBV5-1,NA,CASSLESGSFTYEQYF,TGCGCCAGCAGCTTGGAAAGCGGGAGCTTCACCTACGAGCAGTACTTC
TRBJ1-2,TRBD1,14,TRBV29-1,NA,CSVDTTGGGYGYTF,TGCAGCGTTGACACGACAGGGGGCGGCTATGGCTACACCTTC